This TCR beta chain was recorded in a study of T cell responses to AZD1222 COVID-19 vaccine. This clone was seen a few times. As yet, its antigen is unknown. Libraries were prepared by immunoSEQ multiplex PCR; TCRdb keeps only in-frame clonotypes and omits some of them. Of tens of thousands of clones in the sample, 85% to 90% were seen once. Study observations and caveats: Recipients of two AZD1222 doses showed rising Spike-specific TCR breadth and depth. Without day 14 samples, only post-peak T cell repertoires were studied.

Germline V gene sequence: CDR1 MNHEY, CDR2 SVGEGT. The CDR3 has 13 residues. The junction had 2 bases not matched to a gene; V was cut back by 5 bases and J by 4 bases. The sequence was obtained from an adult who received the AZD1222 COVID-19 vaccine. This material consisted of peripheral blood, taken 28 days after the second AZD1222 dose. The V call is TRBV6-2 or TRBV6-3, the J call TRBJ1-2, with 9 positions matching TRBD1. The CDR3 here is CASSPTGGYGYTF. The CDR3 DNA sequence: TGTGCCAGCAGTCCGACAGGGGGCTATGGCTACACCTTC.